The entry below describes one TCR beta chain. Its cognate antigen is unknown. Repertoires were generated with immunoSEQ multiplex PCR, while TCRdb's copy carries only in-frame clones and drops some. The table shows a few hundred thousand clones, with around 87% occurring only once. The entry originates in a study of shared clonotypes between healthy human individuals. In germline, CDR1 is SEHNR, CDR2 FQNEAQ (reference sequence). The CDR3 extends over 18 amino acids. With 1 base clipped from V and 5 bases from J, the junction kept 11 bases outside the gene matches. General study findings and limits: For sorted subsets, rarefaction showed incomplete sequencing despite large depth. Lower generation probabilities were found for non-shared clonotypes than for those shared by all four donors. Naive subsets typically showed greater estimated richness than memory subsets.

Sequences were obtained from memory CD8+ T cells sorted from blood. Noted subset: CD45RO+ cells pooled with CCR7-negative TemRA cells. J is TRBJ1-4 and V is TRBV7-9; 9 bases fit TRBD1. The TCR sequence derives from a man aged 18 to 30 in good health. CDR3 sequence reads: CASSLGYSWDRANEKLFF. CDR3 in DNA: TGTGCCAGCAGCTTAGGCTATAGTTGGGACAGGGCAAATGAAAAACTGTTTTTT. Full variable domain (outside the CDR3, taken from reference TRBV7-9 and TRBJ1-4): DTGVSQNPRHKITKRGQNVTFRCDPISEHNRLYWYRQTLGQGPEFLTYFQNEAQLEKSRLLSDRFSAERPKGSFSTLEIQRTEQGDSAMYLCASSLGYSWDRANEKLFFGSGTQLSVL.